At least ten counts were recorded for the clone carrying this TCR beta chain. Its antigen is not known. TCRdb processed the 5' RACE reads anew with MiXCR; each CDR3 protein has one entry. Of about 150,000 distinct CDR3 sequences in the sample, approximately 4% were seen once. This specimen comes from a study of identical twins. Study results and caveats: Insertions were fewer in abundant cord blood beta clonotypes, whereas memory repertoires showed none of this pattern. The presence of invariant MAIT and iNKT cells could partly confound analyses of zero-insertion sequences. The analysis was cross-sectional rather than longitudinal within donors.

The V segment lost 8 bases and the J segment 5 bases; nucleotides outside the gene matches: 10. Per the germline V gene, CDR1 is SEHNR and CDR2 is FQNEAQ (reference sequence). CDR3 size: 15 residues. The material sequenced was memory T cells sorted from blood. This clonotype was obtained from a man aged 18 to 30 in good health. The chain links TRBV7-9 to TRBJ1-2; TRBD1 matches at 11 bases. The CDR3 DNA reads TGTGCCAGCGAGGACAGGGGGCGAAACCTGTATGGCTACACCTTC. This encodes CASEDRGRNLYGYTF. The entire variable domain, with the rest obtained from reference TRBV7-9 and TRBJ1-2, is as follows: DTGVSQNPRHKITKRGQNVTFRCDPISEHNRLYWYRQTLGQGPEFLTYFQNEAQLEKSRLLSDRFSAERPKGSFSTLEIQRTEQGDSAMYLCASEDRGRNLYGYTFGSGTRLTVV.